This TCR beta chain was identified during a study of cytomegalovirus exposure and HLA in healthy donors. CDR1 SGHTA and CDR2 FQGNSA come from the germline V gene. This CDR3 comprises 15 residues. Trimming took 1 base from V and 2 from J, leaving 11 bases between them. Study-level points and caveats: The study reported that TCR beta sequences accurately predicted HLA-A and HLA-B alleles in most subjects.

The PCR employed 60 Vbeta primers together with 13 Jbeta primers. Libraries were prepared by immunoSEQ multiplex PCR; TCRdb keeps only in-frame clonotypes and omits some of them. This sample has about 83,000 clones, with under 80% found just once. Concerning this clone: Its specificity is not known.

This sequence joins TRBV7-2 and TRBJ1-2, with D hard to call. The TCR originated in a man aged 55 to 70 in good health and CMV-seronegative. Source material: PBMCs. CDR3 residues: CASSLERAINYGYTF. CDR3 bases: TGTGCCAGCAGCTTAGAAAGAGCAATCAACTATGGCTACACCTTC.